This T cell receptor beta chain was captured in a study of T cell changes during pregnancy in multiple sclerosis (dated by TCRdb to between 2018 and 2021). Context from the whole study: Changes in the T cell repertoire over the course of pregnancy were examined in this study in women with multiple sclerosis.

V is cut back by 4 bases and J by 0 bases, with 6 bases in the junction unmatched. According to the germline V gene, CDR1 reads SGHTS and CDR2 reads YDEGEE. From the cysteine through the phenylalanine, the CDR3 covers 17 amino acids. Of all the DNA, just the CDR3 is kept, 51 bases in frame from base 1. This clone was detected once. The antigen this receptor binds is unknown. The sample holds no much larger clone one base away, and base qualities are not on file. Library method: the immunoSEQ multiplex PCR assay. TCRdb mirrors the immuneACCESS table, restricted to in-frame sequences. Some clones are absent from its copies; in checked studies, under half trace to an unresolved V gene, and the reason for the others is unknown. Across this sample there are more than 50,000 clones, with 80% to 95% seen only once. The ten largest make up over 1% of the sample.

This receptor was taken from a female donor in good health, enrolled as a control in a pregnancy study. The input for sequencing was peripheral blood, taken after pregnancy. Rearrangement joined TRBV5-8 to TRBJ1-5; TRBD1 fits 11 bases in the junction. The CDR3 is CASSRGQGANSNQPQHF. In nucleotides, the sequence is TGTGCCAGCAGCCGTGGACAGGGGGCAAATAGCAATCAGCCCCAGCATTTT. This CDR3, with the reference TRBV5-8 and TRBJ1-5 proteins standing in past its ends, gives the full variable domain EAGVTQSPTHLIKTRGQQATLRCSPISGHTSVYWYQQALGLGLQFLLWYDEGEERNRGNFPPRFSGRQFPNYSSELNVNALELEDSALYLCASSRGQGANSNQPQHFGDGTRLSIL.